This T cell receptor beta chain came from a study of glioma-infiltrating T cells. Study-level points and caveats: Tissue-blood divergence was below expectation in non-neoplastic patients, above in gliomas. Very few CDR3 sequences were shared between tissue and blood.

Per germline, CDR1 MNHEY and CDR2 SVGEGT. The CDR3 contains 16 residues. Trimming took off 0 bases at V and 1 base at J, with 12 bases between the two ends. Using RNA template, CDR3s of TCR alpha and beta were amplified with iRepertoire arm-PCR. Tissue mRNA or PBMC total RNA, 100-400 ng, went into one-step reverse transcription and amplification. TCRdb reprocessed the multiplex PCR reads via MiXCR and lists one record per CDR3 protein. The table has over 130,000 distinct CDR3 sequences, around 40% seen once; the top ten hold roughly a fifth. This clonotype was seen ten or more times. Its specificity is unknown.

The chain recombines TRBV6-2 or TRBV6-3 with TRBJ1-1, with a possible D match to TRBD1 (6 bases). The material sequenced was glioma tissue, nonneoplastic brain tissue, or PBMCs (not recorded which). This TCR was recovered from a human donor with low-grade glioma or glioblastoma, undergoing nonglioma brain surgery, or in good health (not recorded which). CDR3 sequence (DNA): TGTGCCAGCAGTTACTCCCCAGGGGCACCGAACACTGAAGCTTTCTTT. Translating it yields CASSYSPGAPNTEAFF.